These 12 T cell receptor beta chains were sequenced from one sample in a study of cytomegalovirus exposure and HLA in healthy donors. The study ran its PCR with 60 Vbeta and 13 Jbeta primers. Only in-frame clones appear in the TCRdb table, and some are missing; sequencing was by immunoSEQ multiplex PCR. The repertoire consists of 140,000 or so clones, with roughly 80% occurring once and the leading ten covering 2.5% to 3%. Sequenced input: PBMCs. The receptors originated from a woman aged 25 to 39 in good health and CMV-seronegative.

This clone showed up just once. The chain recombines TRBV7-2 with TRBJ2-3; D possibly corresponds to TRBD1 (5 bases). Germline loops: CDR1 SGHTA, CDR2 FQGNSA. This CDR3 has 14 residues. The V and J ends lost 5 bases and 2 bases respectively, with 11 bases between them. The CDR3 is CASSQGAATDTQYF. CDR3 nucleotides: TGTGCCAGCAGCCAAGGGGCTGCCACAGATACGCAGTATTTT.

This clone was recorded many times. The genes are TRBV6-5 and TRBJ1-1; perhaps TRBD1 as D (6 bases). The V end lost 4 bases, the J end lost 0 bases, and 15 bases lay between the germline ends. The V gene's germline CDR1 is MNHEY and CDR2 SVGAGI. CDR3 size: 16 residues. CDR3 in amino acids: CASSLLGGGVNTEAFF. The CDR3 bases are TGTGCCAGCAGTTTACTTGGAGGGGGGGTGAACACTGAAGCTTTCTTT.

This clone showed up just once. V usage is TRBV27 and J usage is TRBJ1-1; D unresolved. In germline, CDR1 is MNHEY, CDR2 SMNVEV (reference sequence). The CDR3 contains 16 residues. Trimming removed 0 bases at V and 3 bases at J, with 14 bases between. The CDR3 sequence is CASSLSPPGIHTEAFF. The CDR3 coding sequence is TGTGCCAGCAGTTTATCCCCCCCGGGGATACACACTGAAGCTTTCTTT.

This chain joins TRBV11-2 and TRBJ2-7; 9 bases align to TRBD1. Trimming took 4 bases from V and 0 from J; bases not matched to a gene: 7. This CDR3 is 16 amino acids long. Germline CDR1 and CDR2: SGHAT and FQNNGV. This chain's CDR3 is CASSSIRDRDSYEQYF. DNA of the CDR3: TGTGCCAGCAGCTCAATCCGGGACAGGGACTCCTACGAGCAGTACTTC.

The rearrangement uses TRBV5-1 and TRBJ1-2; 7 bases line up with TRBD1. V shed 0 bases, J shed 5 bases, and the junction held 1 base outside the gene matches. Germline V gives CDR1 SGHRS, CDR2 YFSETQ. The CDR3 runs 13 residues. CDR3 sequence: CASSLEGAYGYTF. CDR3 DNA: TGCGCCAGCAGCTTGGAGGGGGCTTATGGCTACACCTTC.

This clone was picked up a small number of times. J is TRBJ1-1 and V is TRBV29-1; D might be TRBD1 (6 bases). The CDR3 loop spans 21 amino acids. From germline, CDR1 is SQVTM and CDR2 ANQGSEA. Trimming shortened V by 2 bases and J by 0 bases, and 31 bases separated the two germline ends. The CDR3 DNA follows: TGCAGCGTTGAATTCTTACAGTACAGTAGGGGGTTGGGCGTAATGAACACTGAAGCTTTCTTT. Protein sequence: CSVEFLQYSRGLGVMNTEAFF.

As DNA, the CDR3 is TGTGCCAGCAGCTTAGAACCGCTAGCGTGGAATGAGCAGTTCTTC. Translated: CASSLEPLAWNEQFF. The chain uses TRBV11-2 and TRBJ2-1, with a tentative D call TRBD2 (6 bases). This CDR3 comprises 15 residues. Germline-derived CDR1 and CDR2 are SGHAT and FQNNGV. V lost 0 bases, J lost 7 bases, and 13 bases lay in between.

The V call is TRBV2, the J call TRBJ1-1, with 9 bases lining up with TRBD1. The germline gives CDR1 SNHLY, CDR2 FYNNEI. V lost 4 bases, J lost 1 base, and 4 bases stayed unmatched. The CDR3 sequence is 15 residues long. CDR3 sequence reads: CASSGDRVRNTEAFF. For the CDR3, the DNA is TGTGCCAGCAGTGGGGACAGGGTGAGGAACACTGAAGCTTTCTTT. Together with reference TRBV2 and TRBJ1-1, the CDR3 gives the full variable domain: EPEVTQTPSHQVTQMGQEVILRCVPISNHLYFYWYRQILGQKVEFLVSFYNNEISEKSEIFDDQFSVERPDGSNFTLKIRSTKLEDSAMYFCASSGDRVRNTEAFFGQGTRLTVV.

The rearrangement links TRBV15 to TRBJ1-1; D gene uncertain. Germline values: CDR1 LNHNV, CDR2 YYDKDF (reference sequence). Trimming stripped 0 bases from V and 4 bases from J, with 6 bases between. The CDR3 covers 13 residues. CDR3 region: CATSRDFFTEAFF. CDR3 sequence (DNA): TGTGCCACCAGCAGAGATTTCTTCACTGAAGCTTTCTTT.

The CDR3 region has the DNA TGTGCCACCAGCAGGTGGCTTGCGGGGGGCATGGGAGAGACCCAGTACTTC. Its translation is CATSRWLAGGMGETQYF. The V call is TRBV15, the J call TRBJ2-5; 8 bases match TRBD2. Germline V lookup: CDR1 LNHNV, CDR2 YYDKDF (reference sequence). The CDR3 is 17 amino acids. J gave up 4 bases and V 3 bases, and 13 bases lay outside the gene matches.

The chain joins TRBV28 to TRBJ1-2; 11 nucleotides align to TRBD1. Unmatched junction bases numbered 6, after V lost 5 bases and J lost 4 bases. CDR1 is MDHEN, CDR2 SYDVKM, per germline. This CDR3 is built from 15 residues. CDR3 DNA: TGTGCCAGCAGTGGTGGGACAGGGGGTAGCTATGGCTACACCTTC. Amino acids: CASSGGTGGSYGYTF.

This chain joins TRBV7-9 and TRBJ1-1; 7 bases are a match to TRBD1. Germline lookup yields CDR1 SEHNR and CDR2 FQNEAQ (reference sequence). CDR3 length equals 15 residues. V was pared by 7 bases and J by 1 base, with 9 bases of the junction left unmatched. The CDR3 DNA reads TGTGCCAGCAAAGAGACAGGGATCGAGAACACTGAAGCTTTCTTT. Residues: CASKETGIENTEAFF.